One sample yielded the 28 T cell receptor beta chains listed below, sequenced in a study of shared clonotypes between healthy human individuals. TCRdb's copy holds only in-frame clones and misses some; the assay was immunoSEQ multiplex PCR. The sample includes 110,000 or so clones, about two thirds seen only once; the top ten take under 30%. What was sequenced was memory CD8+ T cells sorted from blood. Subset denoted: CD45RO+ cells pooled with CCR7-negative TemRA cells. The receptors here all came from a woman aged 30 to 39 in good health.

There are a few counts of this clone. The chain uses TRBV25-1 and TRBJ2-5, with no clear D. Trimming stripped 2 bases from V and 1 base from J, with 5 bases between. The CDR3 has 13 residues. Germline V gives CDR1 MGHDK, CDR2 SYGVNS. The CDR3: CASSERLQETQYF. In DNA, the CDR3 is TGTGCCAGCAGTGAACGTCTCCAAGAGACCCAGTACTTC. The full variable domain, in which reference TRBV25-1 and TRBJ2-5 provide the parts outside the CDR3, is EADIYQTPRYLVIGTGKKITLECSQTMGHDKMYWYQQDPGMELHLIHYSYGVNSTEKGDLSSESTVSRIRTEHFPLTLESARPSHTSQYLCASSERLQETQYFGPGTRLLVL.

The chain uses TRBV2 and TRBJ1-1; a weak D match, TRBD1 (6 bases). The CDR3 extends over 14 amino acids. Trimming took off 0 bases at V and 4 bases at J, with 9 bases between the two ends. Germline V lookup: CDR1 SNHLY, CDR2 FYNNEI. The CDR3 loop reads CASSEAGGGTEAFF. CDR3 coding DNA: TGTGCCAGCAGTGAAGCGGGAGGGGGCACTGAAGCTTTCTTT.

The V gene is TRBV28, the J gene TRBJ1-4, with TRBD1 identical over 9 bases. Germline values: CDR1 MDHEN, CDR2 SYDVKM. The CDR3 sequence is 14 residues long. The V gene end was trimmed by 3 bases and the J gene end by 9 bases; junction bases not matched to a gene: 5. The CDR3 region is CASSFGDRDQKLFF. CDR3 DNA sequence: TGTGCCAGCAGTTTTGGGGACAGGGATCAAAAACTGTTTTTT.

The chain employs TRBV7-8 and TRBJ1-4, with D unresolved. Looked up from germline, CDR1 is SGHVS and CDR2 is FQNEAQ. V dropped 2 bases and J dropped 1 base, with 17 bases sitting between them. The CDR3 has 18 amino acids. DNA of the CDR3: TGTGCCAGCAGCTTACGTGGATTAGGGAGAGGAACTAATGAAAAACTGTTTTTT. The encoded protein is CASSLRGLGRGTNEKLFF.

This clone was seen at least ten times. J is TRBJ2-7 and V is TRBV25-1, with D perhaps TRBD2 (6 bases). This CDR3 spans 12 amino acids. With 7 bases removed from V and 2 bases from J, the gap between germline ends came to 9 bases. Germline V lookup: CDR1 MGHDK, CDR2 SYGVNS. The CDR3 here is CASMGGPYEQYF. The CDR3 DNA is TGTGCCAGCATGGGGGGACCCTACGAGCAGTACTTC.

V and J are TRBV11-2 and TRBJ2-7, with 11 bases lining up with TRBD2. V dropped 5 bases and J dropped 7; count of bases not matched to a gene: 13. Germline V gives CDR1 SGHAT, CDR2 FQNNGV. The CDR3 contains 16 residues. CDR3 sequence: CASSQVTGTSGGEQYF. In DNA, the CDR3 is TGTGCCAGCAGCCAAGTTACCGGGACTAGCGGCGGTGAGCAGTACTTC.

The chain links TRBV29-1 to TRBJ2-1; TRBD2 aligns across 9 bases. With 0 bases clipped from V and 8 bases from J, the junction kept 11 bases outside the gene matches. The CDR3 covers 16 residues. Germline values: CDR1 SQVTM, CDR2 ANQGSEA. The CDR3 bases are TGCAGCGTTGAAGATCTTTTTGGCGGGAGGGCCGATGAGCAGTTCTTC. This encodes CSVEDLFGGRADEQFF.

The rearrangement joins TRBV13 to TRBJ2-7; TRBD2 aligns across 10 bases. There are 16 residues in the CDR3. Germline CDR1 is PRHDT and CDR2 is FYEKMQ (reference sequence). J gave up 0 bases and V 5 bases, and 7 bases lay outside the gene matches. CDR3 protein: CASSADGLAASYEQYF. CDR3 bases: TGTGCCAGCAGCGCAGACGGACTAGCGGCCTCCTACGAGCAGTACTTC.

In its sample, this clone was seen once. Additional DNA sequences in this sample encode the identical CDR3. The chain is built from TRBV28 and TRBJ2-7, with 9 bases aligning to TRBD2. V was pared by 3 bases and J by 4 bases, with 4 bases of the junction left unmatched. The CDR3 loop spans 14 amino acids. Germline V gene sequence: CDR1 MDHEN, CDR2 SYDVKM. As DNA, the CDR3 is TGTGCCAGCAGTTTTAGCGGGAGTTCTTACGAGCAGTACTTC. Protein product: CASSFSGSSYEQYF. The full variable domain, with the rest looked up from reference TRBV28 and TRBJ2-7, is DVKVTQSSRYLVKRTGEKVFLECVQDMDHENMFWYRQDPGLGLRLIYFSYDVKMKEKGDIPEGYSVSREKKERFSLILESASTNQTSMYLCASSFSGSSYEQYFGPGTRLTVT.

The chain joins TRBV28 to TRBJ1-5; D gene ambiguous. This CDR3 region has 14 residues. V was clipped by 6 bases and J by 2 bases, with 11 bases between them. Per the germline V gene, CDR1 is MDHEN and CDR2 is SYDVKM. In DNA, the CDR3 is TGTGCCAGCAGCACTCCTTTGGGCAATCAGCCCCAGCATTTT. Its translation: CASSTPLGNQPQHF.

The chain combines TRBV27 with TRBJ2-1; 7 bases agree with TRBD2. The CDR3 extends over 16 amino acids. The ends lost 2 bases at V and 9 bases at J; junction bases unmatched: 13. Germline V gene data show CDR1 as MNHEY and CDR2 as SMNVEV (reference sequence). CDR3 nucleotides: TGTGCCAGCAGTTTAGGGACTAAGGGAGTTGGTGCTGAGCAGTTCTTC. It is translated as CASSLGTKGVGAEQFF.

The rearrangement joins TRBV29-1 to TRBJ2-7, with D perhaps matching TRBD1 (6 bases). Germline V gene lookup returns CDR1 SQVTM and CDR2 ANQGSEA. This CDR3 has 13 amino acids. Trimming cost V 1 base and J 3 bases, with 10 bases left between them. The CDR3 DNA follows: TGCAGCGTTGAAGGGGACAACCTCTACGAGCAGTACTTC. Amino acids: CSVEGDNLYEQYF.

The chain links TRBV13 to TRBJ2-7; D remains ambiguous. The germline V gene encodes CDR1 PRHDT and CDR2 FYEKMQ (reference sequence). Trimming took off 5 bases at V and 2 bases at J, with 10 bases between the two ends. The CDR3 spans 13 residues. The CDR3: CASSMTGPYEQYF. In DNA form, the CDR3 reads TGTGCCAGCAGCATGACTGGCCCCTACGAGCAGTACTTC.

This clone appeared many times. The rearrangement joins TRBV9 to TRBJ2-2, with a possible D match to TRBD2 (5 bases). The V and J ends lost 0 bases and 5 bases respectively, with 8 bases between them. Germline assignment: CDR1 SGDLS and CDR2 YYNGEE. The CDR3 consists of 14 residues. CDR3 region: CASSVGRGTGELFF. In nucleotides, the CDR3 is TGTGCCAGCAGCGTAGGCCGGGGAACCGGGGAGCTGTTTTTT.

The J gene is TRBJ2-5, the V gene TRBV13; D remains unclear. The tail of the sequence fits TRBJ2-7 better, so the J call may be wrong. The germline CDR1 and CDR2 sequences are PRHDT and FYEKMQ (reference sequence). This CDR3 is built from 14 residues. The CDR3, as DNA: TGTGCCAGCAGCTATCGACCTTACTCCTACGAGCAGTACTTC. It specifies CASSYRPYSYEQYF.

This sequence joins TRBV5-4 and TRBJ2-7; 9 nucleotides align to TRBD1. This CDR3 has 16 residues. Unmatched junction bases numbered 13, after V lost 4 bases and J lost 5 bases. CDR1 and CDR2 (germline): SGHNT, YYREEE (reference sequence). CDR3 in DNA: TGTGCCAGCAGCCAAGAAGGAGGGACAGGGAGCAACGAGCAGTACTTC. It encodes CASSQEGGTGSNEQYF.

The CDR3 spells CASSHQGRLAGGKYGEQFF. The CDR3 region has the DNA TGTGCCAGCAGCCACCAGGGGAGGCTAGCGGGAGGAAAGTATGGTGAGCAGTTCTTC. V usage is TRBV9 and J usage is TRBJ2-1, with TRBD2 matching over 11 bases. The CDR3 has 19 residues. Looked up from germline, CDR1 is SGDLS and CDR2 is YYNGEE. V shed 4 bases and J 9 bases; nucleotides not matched to a gene: 21. The full variable domain, with the rest looked up from reference TRBV9 and TRBJ2-1, is DSGVTQTPKHLITATGQRVTLRCSPRSGDLSVYWYQQSLDQGLQFLIQYYNGEERAKGNILERFSAQQFPDLHSELNLSSLELGDSALYFCASSHQGRLAGGKYGEQFFGPGTRLTVL.

This clone was observed many times. The chain combines TRBV28 with TRBJ2-3, with TRBD2 identical over 9 bases. The length of the CDR3 is 15 residues. From germline, CDR1 is MDHEN and CDR2 SYDVKM. The J segment lost 2 bases and the V segment lost 2 bases, leaving 2 bases of the junction unmatched. The CDR3 DNA follows: TGTGCCAGCAGTTTAGCGGGAGGGCACACAGATACGCAGTATTTT. Its protein is CASSLAGGHTDTQYF.

The sample holds one count of this clone. This chain uses TRBV25-1 with TRBJ2-7; 7 bases are a match to TRBD2. Germline CDR1 reads MGHDK; CDR2 reads SYGVNS. Trimming took 7 bases from V and 4 from J; bases not matched to a gene: 4. The CDR3 contains 12 residues. The CDR3, as DNA: TGTGCCAGCACTAGCGGTAAGTACGAGCAGTACTTC. Its protein product is CASTSGKYEQYF.

This chain joins TRBV27 and TRBJ2-1, with a weak D call TRBD1 (5 bases). Germline CDR1 and CDR2: MNHEY and SMNVEV (reference sequence). The CDR3 runs 13 residues. The V and J ends lost 10 bases and 4 bases respectively, with 14 bases between them. The CDR3 coding sequence is TGTGCCACCGCCAGGGAACGGTACAATGAGCAGTTCTTC. Translation gives CATARERYNEQFF.

Of note for this clone: Other DNA sequences in the same sample also yield this CDR3. The J gene is TRBJ2-7, the V gene TRBV5-6; unclear D gene. The CDR3 totals 14 residues. Trimming pared 0 bases from V and 2 bases from J, leaving 9 bases between. CDR1 SGHDT and CDR2 YYEEEE come from the germline V gene. This CDR3 reads CASSLGGDTYEQYF. The DNA of the CDR3 is TGTGCCAGCAGCTTGGGTGGCGATACCTACGAGCAGTACTTC.

The chain is built from TRBV15 and TRBJ1-4, with D uncertain. Trimming pared 0 bases from V and 10 bases from J, leaving 12 bases between. This CDR3 spans 14 amino acids. The V gene's germline CDR1 is LNHNV and CDR2 YYDKDF (reference sequence). The CDR3: CATSREGLVGKLFF. The CDR3 region has the DNA TGTGCCACCAGCAGAGAGGGCCTAGTCGGAAAACTGTTTTTT.

This clone was found many times. The chain employs TRBV30 and TRBJ2-7; D is possibly TRBD1 or TRBD2 (5 bases each). The CDR3 has 14 residues. Trimming left V 0 bases short and J 4 bases short, with 13 bases between. The V gene's germline CDR1 is GTSNPN and CDR2 SVGIG (reference sequence). The CDR3 spells CAWSVEGRIYEQYF. The CDR3 nucleotides are TGTGCCTGGAGTGTAGAGGGACGGATTTACGAGCAGTACTTC.

Many counts were recorded for this clone. The gene calls are TRBV11-2 and TRBJ2-7; 10 positions match TRBD1. Germline lookup yields CDR1 SGHAT and CDR2 FQNNGV. The CDR3 runs 15 residues. V was clipped by 5 bases and J by 2 bases; unmatched bases: 6. The CDR3 DNA sequence: TGTGCCAGCAGCCAAGTCGGGACAGGGGCCTACGAGCAGTACTTC. It is translated as CASSQVGTGAYEQYF.

The chain has TRBV6-1 and TRBJ2-7, with 8 bases fitting TRBD1. Germline lookup yields CDR1 MNHNS and CDR2 SASEGT. This CDR3 spans 14 amino acids. Trimming at V came to 1 base and at J to 3 bases, leaving 2 bases not matched to a gene. The CDR3 is CASSEDRGSYEQYF. In DNA form, the CDR3 reads TGTGCCAGCAGTGAAGACAGGGGGAGCTACGAGCAGTACTTC.

As concerns this clone: This specimen includes other DNA sequences encoding the same CDR3. The gene calls are TRBV5-8 and TRBJ2-2; D might be TRBD1 or TRBD2, each matching 5 bases. This CDR3 contains 15 residues. V was trimmed by 5 bases and J by 0 bases, leaving 11 bases between them. Germline V CDR1 and CDR2: SGHTS, YDEGEE. CDR3 bases: TGTGCCAGCAGTACCGGGACGACGAACACCGGGGAGCTGTTTTTT. Its translation: CASSTGTTNTGELFF. Combining the CDR3 with reference TRBV5-8 and TRBJ2-2 gives the whole variable domain EAGVTQSPTHLIKTRGQQATLRCSPISGHTSVYWYQQALGLGLQFLLWYDEGEERNRGNFPPRFSGRQFPNYSSELNVNALELEDSALYLCASSTGTTNTGELFFGEGSRLTVL.

On this clone: The junction does not match germline at one end; this may be a read error. This chain uses TRBV19 with TRBJ2-7, with D perhaps TRBD1 (5 bases). In germline, CDR1 is LNHDA, CDR2 SQIVND (reference sequence). The CDR3 is made up of 13 amino acids. Here the CDR3 reads CASTFQGSFEQYF. In DNA form, the CDR3 reads TGTGCCAGTACTTTCCAGGGATCCTTCGAGCAGTACTTC.

V gene TRBV11-2 combines with J gene TRBJ2-5; possible D gene TRBD2, 6 bases. V was shortened by 2 bases and J by 5 bases, with 15 bases between the two germline ends. In germline, CDR1 is SGHAT, CDR2 FQNNGV. The CDR3 runs 15 residues. CDR3 in amino acids: CASSLNPRDLETQYF. CDR3 sequence (DNA): TGTGCCAGCAGCTTAAACCCCCGGGACTTGGAGACCCAGTACTTC.